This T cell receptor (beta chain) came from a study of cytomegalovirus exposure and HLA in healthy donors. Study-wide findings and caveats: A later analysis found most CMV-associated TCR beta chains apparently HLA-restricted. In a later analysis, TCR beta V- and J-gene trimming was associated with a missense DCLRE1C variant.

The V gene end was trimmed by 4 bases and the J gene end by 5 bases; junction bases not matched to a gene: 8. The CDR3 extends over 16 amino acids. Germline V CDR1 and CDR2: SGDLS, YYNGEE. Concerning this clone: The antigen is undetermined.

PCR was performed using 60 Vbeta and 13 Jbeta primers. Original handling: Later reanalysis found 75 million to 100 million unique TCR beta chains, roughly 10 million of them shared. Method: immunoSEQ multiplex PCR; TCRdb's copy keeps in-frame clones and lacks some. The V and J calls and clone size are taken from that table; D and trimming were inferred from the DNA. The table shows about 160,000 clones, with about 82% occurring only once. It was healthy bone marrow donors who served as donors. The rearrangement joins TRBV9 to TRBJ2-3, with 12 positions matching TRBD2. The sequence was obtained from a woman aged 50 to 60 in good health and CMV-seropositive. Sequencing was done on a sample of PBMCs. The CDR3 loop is CASSPQPGLAGDTQYF. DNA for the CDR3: TGTGCCAGCAGCCCCCAACCGGGACTAGCGGGAGATACGCAGTATTTT. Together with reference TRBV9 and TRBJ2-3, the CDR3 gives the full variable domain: DSGVTQTPKHLITATGQRVTLRCSPRSGDLSVYWYQQSLDQGLQFLIQYYNGEERAKGNILERFSAQQFPDLHSELNLSSLELGDSALYFCASSPQPGLAGDTQYFGPGTRLTVL.